These T cell receptor beta chains were read from a single sample in a study of blood T cells in healthy people across ages. Each CDR3 protein is one row after TCRdb ran MiXCR on the 5' RACE reads. Here the sample spans around 850,000 distinct CDR3 sequences, about 37% being singletons. Input material: blood. All receptors come from a man in his late teens or twenties in good health. Each CDR3 is given with its conserved first and last residue. D genes are given only for firm matches. Size is omitted from some rows. Given values are once, few, many or a class for expanded clones.

d_call	v_call	clone_size	j_call	cdr3_aa	cdr3_nt
TRBD1	TRBV20-1	-	TRBJ2-1	CSARRRGQDHNEQFF	TGCAGTGCTCGTCGCAGGGGACAGGACCACAATGAGCAGTTCTTC
-	TRBV4-1	-	TRBJ2-3	CASSQDKVRRGPGRFDTQYF	TGCGCCAGCAGCCAAGATAAGGTTCGTCGGGGACCGGGGAGATTTGATACGCAGTATTTT
TRBD1	TRBV20-1	-	TRBJ2-3	CSASHRTGGATDTQYF	TGCAGTGCTAGCCACCGGACAGGGGGGGCTACAGATACGCAGTATTTT
-	TRBV7-9	-	TRBJ2-5	CAGSVGEQYF	TGTGCCGGCAGCGTCGGTGAGCAGTACTTC
-	TRBV7-6	-	TRBJ1-5	CASSSDSFSNQPQHF	TGTGCCAGCAGCTCGGACAGTTTTAGCAATCAGCCCCAGCATTTT
-	TRBV10-3	-	TRBJ1-1	CAISAHGEETEAFF	TGTGCCATCAGCGCTCACGGGGAGGAGACTGAAGCTTTCTTT
-	TRBV7-2	few	TRBJ1-6	CASSLSGQLNSPLHF	TGTGCCAGCAGCTTATCAGGGCAGCTAAACTCACCCCTCCACTTT
-	TRBV6-2/TRBV6-3	-	TRBJ2-2	CASSSTYTGELFF	TGTGCCAGCAGTAGTACCTACACCGGGGAGCTGTTTTTT
-	TRBV25-1	many	TRBJ2-7	CASSAFPLDDEQYF	TGTGCCAGCAGTGCCTTCCCCCTGGACGATGAGCAGTACTTC
-	TRBV18	-	TRBJ2-3	CASSPRGVYTDTQYF	TGTGCCAGCTCACCACGCGGGGTCTACACAGATACGCAGTATTTT
TRBD1	TRBV2	-	TRBJ2-1	CASTLGQGLSNEQFF	TGTGCCAGCACCCTAGGACAGGGTTTATCGAATGAGCAGTTCTTC
-	TRBV6-6	-	TRBJ1-5	CASRPTQLSNQPQHF	TGTGCCAGCAGACCAACACAGTTAAGCAATCAGCCCCAGCATTTT
TRBD1	TRBV5-6	-	TRBJ1-2	CASSFGGGGYTF	TGTGCCAGCAGCTTTGGAGGGGGCGGCTACACCTTC
-	TRBV27	few	TRBJ2-1	CASGTADTYNEQFF	TGTGCCAGCGGCACCGCGGACACCTACAATGAGCAGTTCTTC
TRBD1	TRBV12-3/TRBV12-4	few	TRBJ2-7	CASSPGGPDSYEQYF	TGTGCCAGCAGCCCAGGGGGCCCGGACTCTTACGAGCAGTACTTC
-	TRBV29-1	-	TRBJ1-2	CSVTEGSGGYTF	TGCAGCGTTACCGAGGGATCAGGGGGCTACACCTTC
-	TRBV20-1	-	TRBJ1-1	CSAFWGRDSEAFF	TGCAGTGCTTTCTGGGGAAGGGATTCTGAAGCTTTCTTT
-	TRBV20-1	-	TRBJ2-3	CSARDDYLSTDTQYF	TGCAGTGCTAGAGATGACTACCTCAGCACAGATACGCAGTATTTT
TRBD1	TRBV6-2/TRBV6-3	few	TRBJ1-1	CASSYVSGQGMNTEAFF	TGTGCCAGCAGTTACGTTTCAGGACAGGGGATGAACACTGAAGCTTTCTTT
-	TRBV5-5	-	TRBJ1-6	CASSRLTVPNYNSPLHF	TGTGCCAGCAGCCGATTGACGGTCCCTAACTATAATTCACCCCTCCACTTT
-	TRBV27	few	TRBJ2-1	CASGGTPRYNEQFF	TGTGCCAGTGGCGGGACTCCAAGATACAATGAGCAGTTCTTC
-	TRBV14	-	TRBJ2-1	CASSQSPSPGETQFF	TGTGCCAGCAGCCAATCGCCTAGTCCTGGGGAGACCCAGTTCTTC
TRBD1	TRBV29-1	few	TRBJ2-5	CSVTGGTSGEQYF	TGCAGCGTCACAGGGGGCACCTCGGGGGAGCAGTACTTC
TRBD1	TRBV18	-	TRBJ2-7	CASSPPGGDRLSYEQYF	TGTGCCAGCTCACCCCCCGGAGGGGACAGGCTATCCTACGAGCAGTACTTC
-	TRBV25-1	few	TRBJ1-1	CASSEKIGVTEAFF	TGTGCCAGCAGTGAAAAGATCGGGGTGACTGAAGCTTTCTTT
-	TRBV21-1	-	TRBJ1-4	CASSIRESGVATNEKLFF	TGTGCCAGCAGCATTCGGGAGAGCGGGGTTGCAACTAATGAAAAACTGTTTTTT
-	TRBV6-5	few	TRBJ2-1	CASSNGGPSSYNEQFF	TGTGCCAGCAGCAATGGGGGTCCCAGCTCCTACAATGAGCAGTTCTTC
TRBD1	TRBV7-6	-	TRBJ2-7	CASSLGQGVIYEQYF	TGTGCCAGCAGCTTGGGACAGGGGGTTATCTACGAGCAGTACTTC
-	TRBV12-3/TRBV12-4	-	TRBJ1-5	CASSLDARGHQPQHF	TGTGCCAGCAGTTTGGATGCCAGGGGACATCAGCCCCAGCATTTT
-	TRBV9	few	TRBJ2-3	CASSVVGQSTDTQYF	TGTGCCAGCAGCGTAGTAGGACAATCCACAGATACGCAGTATTTT